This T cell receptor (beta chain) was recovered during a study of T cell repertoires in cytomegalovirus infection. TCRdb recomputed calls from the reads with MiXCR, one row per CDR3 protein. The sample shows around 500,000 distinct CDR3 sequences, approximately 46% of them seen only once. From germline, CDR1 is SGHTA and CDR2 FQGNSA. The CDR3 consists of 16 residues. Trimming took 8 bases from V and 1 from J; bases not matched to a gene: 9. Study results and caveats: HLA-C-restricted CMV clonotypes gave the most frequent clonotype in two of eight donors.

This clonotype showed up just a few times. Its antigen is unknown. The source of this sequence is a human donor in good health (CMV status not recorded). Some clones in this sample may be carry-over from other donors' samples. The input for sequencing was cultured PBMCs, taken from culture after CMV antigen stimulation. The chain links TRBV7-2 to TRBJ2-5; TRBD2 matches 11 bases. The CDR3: CASDGTSGPFQETQYF. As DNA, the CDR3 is TGTGCCAGCGACGGGACTAGCGGCCCCTTCCAAGAGACCCAGTACTTC.